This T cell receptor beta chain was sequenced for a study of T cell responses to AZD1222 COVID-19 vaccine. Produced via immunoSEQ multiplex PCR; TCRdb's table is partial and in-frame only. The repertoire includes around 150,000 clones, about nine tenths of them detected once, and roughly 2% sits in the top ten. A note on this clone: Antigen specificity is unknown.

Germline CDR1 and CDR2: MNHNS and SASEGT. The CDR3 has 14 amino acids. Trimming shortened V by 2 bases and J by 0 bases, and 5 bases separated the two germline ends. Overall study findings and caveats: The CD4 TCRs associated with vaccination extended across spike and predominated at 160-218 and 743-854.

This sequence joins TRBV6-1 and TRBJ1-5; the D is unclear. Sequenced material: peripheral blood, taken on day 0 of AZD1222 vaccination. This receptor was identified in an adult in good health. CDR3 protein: CASSERASNQPQHF. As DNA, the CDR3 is TGTGCCAGCAGTGAAAGGGCTAGCAATCAGCCCCAGCATTTT.